These 24 T cell receptor beta chains were sequenced from one sample in a study of blood T cell repertoires in COVID-19. Sequencing used immunoSEQ multiplex PCR; TCRdb keeps in-frame clones, though not all of them. In the table there are some 200,000 clones, 84% of which are singletons. Specimen: peripheral blood. These TCRs come from a woman at least 80 years old with COVID-19, enrolled during active disease.

The chain uses TRBV5-1 and TRBJ2-1; D is ambiguous. The length of the CDR3 is 15 residues. Trimming left V 5 bases short and J 1 base short, with 13 bases between. Germline V gives CDR1 SGHRS, CDR2 YFSETQ. CDR3 amino acids: CASRVNGGSYNEQFF. For the CDR3, the DNA is TGCGCCAGCAGAGTAAATGGCGGATCCTACAATGAGCAGTTCTTC.

The chain recombines TRBV6-5 with TRBJ1-1; tentative D call: TRBD1 (6 bases). CDR3 length: 14 residues. The V gene's germline CDR1 is MNHEY and CDR2 SVGAGI. V was pared by 7 bases and J by 2 bases, with 14 bases between. For the CDR3, the DNA is TGTGCCAGCACCCCCTTGGACAGCAACACTGAAGCTTTCTTT. As protein: CASTPLDSNTEAFF.

The V call is TRBV6-1, the J call TRBJ1-2; weak D call: TRBD1 (5 bases). The CDR3 contains 14 residues. Germline V gene lookup returns CDR1 MNHNS and CDR2 SASEGT. Trimming removed 3 bases from V and 8 bases from J, with 16 bases in between. CDR3 bases: TGTGCCAGCAGTGATGGGGGGGGTGGAGGAGGCTACACCTTC. Amino acid sequence: CASSDGGGGGGYTF.

The chain joins TRBV5-1 to TRBJ2-5, with D hard to call. The CDR3 contains 14 residues. V was cut by 2 bases and J by 0 bases, with 8 bases left in between. From germline, CDR1 is SGHRS and CDR2 YFSETQ. The CDR3 loop reads CASSFHTNQETQYF. In DNA form, the CDR3 reads TGCGCCAGCAGCTTCCACACAAACCAAGAGACCCAGTACTTC.

This clone appeared a single time. J is TRBJ2-2 and V is TRBV7-3; 9 bases match TRBD1. The germline V gene has CDR1 SGHTA and CDR2 FQGTGA. Trimming cost V 4 bases and J 7 bases; bases outside gene matches: 4. This CDR3 is built from 14 residues. DNA for the CDR3: TGTGCCAGCAGCTCGGACAGGGGAGGCGGGGAGCTGTTTTTT. Translating gives CASSSDRGGGELFF. Together with reference TRBV7-3 and TRBJ2-2, the CDR3 gives the full variable domain: GAGVSQTPSNKVTEKGKYVELRCDPISGHTALYWYRQSLGQGPEFLIYFQGTGAADDSGLPNDRFFAVRPEGSVSTLKIQRTERGDSAVYLCASSSDRGGGELFFGEGSRLTVL.

The chain employs TRBV7-3 and TRBJ2-6, with D hard to call. CDR3 length: 15 amino acids. V lost 5 bases, J lost 2 bases, and 10 bases lay in between. Germline values: CDR1 SGHTA, CDR2 FQGTGA. The DNA for the CDR3 is TGTGCCAGCAGCCCTGGTCGGGCTGGGGCCAACGTCCTGACTTTC. Protein: CASSPGRAGANVLTF. Looking up the rest from reference TRBV7-3 and TRBJ2-6 gives the full variable domain: GAGVSQTPSNKVTEKGKYVELRCDPISGHTALYWYRQSLGQGPEFLIYFQGTGAADDSGLPNDRFFAVRPEGSVSTLKIQRTERGDSAVYLCASSPGRAGANVLTFGAGSRLTVL.

The chain links TRBV7-8 to TRBJ1-2; no clear D. Between the trimmed V and J ends, which lost 2 bases and 4 bases, there was a span of 8 bases. CDR3 length: 13 amino acids. Germline CDR1 SGHVS, CDR2 FQNEAQ. The CDR3 region is CASSLTETYGYTF. CDR3 DNA: TGTGCCAGCAGCTTAACAGAGACCTATGGCTACACCTTC. The full variable domain, its missing parts supplied by reference TRBV7-8 and TRBJ1-2, is GAGVSQSPRYKVAKRGQDVALRCDPISGHVSLFWYQQALGQGPEFLTYFQNEAQLDKSGLPSDRFFAERPEGSVSTLKIQRTQQEDSAVYLCASSLTETYGYTFGSGTRLTVV.

This rearrangement joins TRBV23-1 to TRBJ2-6; no reliable D call. TRBV23-1 is marked as an open reading frame, function uncertain. CDR3 size: 15 residues. Trimming took 4 bases from V and 4 from J, leaving 11 bases between them. The DNA of the CDR3 is TGCGCCAGCAGTCCCCACCGGAGCGGGGCCAACGTCCTGACTTTC. It is translated as CASSPHRSGANVLTF.

The chain has TRBV5-8 and TRBJ1-3; D is perhaps TRBD1 (5 bases). V shed 3 bases and J shed 0 bases, with 16 bases lying between them. There are 17 residues in the CDR3. Germline V CDR1 and CDR2: SGHTS, YDEGEE. The CDR3 DNA reads as TGTGCCAGCAGCTACGTAAAAGACGGGGGCTCTGGAAACACCATATATTTT. This codes for CASSYVKDGGSGNTIYF.

The rearrangement uses TRBV6-6 and TRBJ1-3; D perhaps matches TRBD1 (6 bases). Germline values: CDR1 MNHNY, CDR2 SVGAGI (reference sequence). V was shortened by 6 bases and J by 1 base, with 16 bases between the two germline ends. The CDR3 has 16 residues. DNA for the CDR3: TGTGCCAGCAGGGACAGCGGGGTAATTTCTGGAAACACCATATATTTT. Translation gives CASRDSGVISGNTIYF.

The chain combines TRBV5-1 with TRBJ2-1; D is possibly TRBD2 (6 bases). Germline CDR1 is SGHRS and CDR2 is YFSETQ. The CDR3 sequence is 16 residues long. Deletions cut 6 bases from V and 2 bases from J, with 18 bases between. CDR3 residues: CASTRGGAPTYNEQFF. CDR3 in DNA: TGCGCCAGCACCCGGGGCGGGGCCCCCACCTACAATGAGCAGTTCTTC.

The V and J genes are TRBV29-1 and TRBJ1-1; 8 bases map to TRBD1. Per the germline V gene, CDR1 is SQVTM and CDR2 is ANQGSEA. V was clipped by 4 bases and J by 4 bases; unmatched bases: 5. This CDR3 is built from 13 residues. The CDR3 nucleotides are TGCAGCGTTGCCGGGACAGGAGGCACTGAAGCTTTCTTT. Translated, it gives CSVAGTGGTEAFF.

The genes are TRBV3-1 (or the pseudogene TRBV3-2) and TRBJ1-4, with 10 bases fitting TRBD1. The V gene end was trimmed by 4 bases and the J gene end by 14 bases; junction bases not matched to a gene: 16. Germline assignment: CDR1 LGHDT and CDR2 YNNKEL (reference sequence). This CDR3 contains 16 residues. The DNA of the CDR3 is TGTGCCAGCAGCCCCTCGGCGGGACAGGGGAGGCCGGGCCTGTTTTTT. Translating gives CASSPSAGQGRPGLFF.

The chain combines TRBV5-1 with TRBJ2-3; possibly TRBD1 for D (6 bases). V shed 6 bases and J shed 1 base, with 12 bases lying between them. Germline CDR1 is SGHRS and CDR2 is YFSETQ. The CDR3 has 14 residues. CDR3 protein: CASTREGGTDTQYF. CDR3 DNA sequence: TGCGCCAGCACCCGCGAGGGGGGCACAGATACGCAGTATTTT. Variable domain in full (rest from reference TRBV5-1 and TRBJ2-3): KAGVTQTPRYLIKTRGQQVTLSCSPISGHRSVSWYQQTPGQGLQFLFEYFSETQRNKGNFPGRFSGRQFSNSRSEMNVSTLELGDSALYLCASTREGGTDTQYFGPGTRLTVL.

The chain combines TRBV5-1 with TRBJ1-1; D is ambiguous. Trimming shortened V by 1 base and J by 1 base, and 11 bases separated the two germline ends. Germline V CDR1 and CDR2: SGHRS, YFSETQ. CDR3 size: 15 residues. This CDR3 reads CASSLLGRENTEAFF. Written as DNA, the CDR3 is TGCGCCAGCAGCTTGCTCGGACGGGAGAACACTGAAGCTTTCTTT.

On this clone: The junction departs from the called germline gene at one end, perhaps through a read error. This chain joins TRBV7-9 and TRBJ1-2; no clear D gene. CDR3 length: 13 residues. Per the germline V gene, CDR1 is SEHNR and CDR2 is FQNEAQ (reference sequence). For the CDR3, the DNA is TGTGCCAGCAGCGTAGCGGAGGTTGATGGCTACACCTTC. Residues: CASSVAEVDGYTF.

The gene calls are TRBV5-1 and TRBJ2-1; 11 bases align to TRBD2. The CDR3 is made up of 15 amino acids. Germline V gene lookup returns CDR1 SGHRS and CDR2 YFSETQ. The V and J ends lost 1 base and 7 bases, in that order; junction bases with no gene match: 4. CDR3 in amino acids: CASSLLLAGENEQFF. CDR3 coding DNA: TGCGCCAGCAGCTTGTTACTAGCGGGAGAGAATGAGCAGTTCTTC.

This chain connects TRBV5-1 to TRBJ1-6; weak D call: TRBD1 (6 bases). Germline loops: CDR1 SGHRS, CDR2 YFSETQ. The CDR3 consists of 15 residues. With 4 bases removed from V and 6 bases from J, the gap between germline ends came to 14 bases. The CDR3 sequence: CASSPQGSGNSPLHF. The CDR3 DNA is TGCGCCAGCAGCCCACAGGGTTCCGGTAATTCACCCCTCCACTTT.

The rearrangement links TRBV4-2 to TRBJ1-2; the D gene is possibly TRBD1 (6 bases). Germline CDR1 is LGHNA and CDR2 is YNFKEQ. V was shortened by 0 bases and J by 8 bases, with 16 bases between the two germline ends. The CDR3 extends over 15 amino acids. CDR3 nucleotide sequence: TGTGCCAGCAGCCAAGAATCCCAGCGGGGGCGAGGCTACACCTTC. This encodes CASSQESQRGRGYTF.

The gene calls are TRBV10-3 and TRBJ1-5; 8 bases line up with TRBD1. The V and J ends lost 0 bases and 6 bases, in that order; junction bases with no gene match: 1. CDR3 length equals 14 residues. CDR1 is ENHRY and CDR2 is SYGVKD in the germline V gene. CDR3 residues: CAISESTGVQPQHF. For the CDR3, the DNA is TGTGCCATCAGTGAGTCGACAGGGGTTCAGCCCCAGCATTTT.

The gene calls are TRBV20-1 and TRBJ1-6; maybe TRBD1 (6 bases). V lost 3 bases and J 1 base, leaving 13 bases between the germline ends. The CDR3 spans 16 residues. Germline CDR1 reads DFQATT; CDR2 reads SNEGSKA (reference sequence). CDR3 nucleotide sequence: TGCAGTGCTAGTCCAGGGGAGCGGTCCTATAATTCACCCCTCCACTTT. Its protein is CSASPGERSYNSPLHF.

This clone was picked up a small number of times. The chain recombines TRBV2 with TRBJ2-3, with a weak D call TRBD1 (6 bases). CDR1 is SNHLY, CDR2 FYNNEI, per germline. V was cut by 6 bases and J by 4 bases, with 17 bases left in between. CDR3 size: 15 residues. The CDR3 sequence: CASRFSSGVADTQYF. For the CDR3, the DNA is TGTGCCAGCAGGTTCAGCTCAGGGGTGGCAGATACGCAGTATTTT.

The chain couples TRBV18 to TRBJ1-3, with 7 positions matching TRBD1. Per germline, CDR1 KGHSH and CDR2 LQKENI. The CDR3 runs to 17 residues. J lost 0 bases, V lost 3 bases, and 8 bases had no gene match. The CDR3 spells CASSPPSGQLSGNTIYF. The CDR3 nucleotides are TGTGCCAGCTCACCTCCGTCGGGACAGCTCTCTGGAAACACCATATATTTT.

The rearrangement joins TRBV5-1 to TRBJ2-1; 7 positions match TRBD2. The CDR3 contains 14 residues. J lost 5 bases, V lost 2 bases, and 4 bases had no gene match. Germline CDR1 SGHRS, CDR2 YFSETQ. The CDR3 DNA reads as TGCGCCAGCAGCTTCCGGGGGGACGACAATGAGCAGTTCTTC. Protein product: CASSFRGDDNEQFF. The whole variable domain, remainder taken from reference TRBV5-1 and TRBJ2-1, is KAGVTQTPRYLIKTRGQQVTLSCSPISGHRSVSWYQQTPGQGLQFLFEYFSETQRNKGNFPGRFSGRQFSNSRSEMNVSTLELGDSALYLCASSFRGDDNEQFFGPGTRLTVL.